This section outlines one T cell receptor (beta chain) sequence together with its context. Out of more than 8.5 ml of fresh peripheral blood, PBMCs were obtained. With 5 bases removed from V and 7 bases from J, the gap between germline ends came to 20 bases. This CDR3 spans 15 amino acids. Germline CDR1 is SGHVS and CDR2 is FNYEAQ. The data originate from a study of Graves' ophthalmopathy and Graves' hyperthyroidism. The authors amplified TCR beta CDR3 regions from RNA transcripts. The authors performed first-round RT-PCR with HTBI primers and then a second-round multiplex PCR. TCRdb called the multiplex PCR reads again in MiXCR, with one record for every CDR3 protein. The sample has 400,000 to 450,000 distinct CDR3 sequences; 20% to 25% are singletons.

Sample: peripheral blood. The V gene is TRBV7-6, the J gene TRBJ1-2, with a possible D match to TRBD1 (5 bases). This receptor was taken from a woman between 18 and 29 years old with stable Graves' hyperthyroidism. CDR3 in DNA: TGTGCCAGCAGCCCTGGGGAGTCAGGGTGGGGTGGCTACACCTTC. It specifies CASSPGESGWGGYTF.